This T cell receptor beta chain was recorded in a study of blood T cells in healthy people across ages. A J-beta primer mix and a sample-barcoded 5' primer were used in a second PCR of roughly 7 to 12 cycles. Researchers report that a template-switch adaptor with 12 random nucleotides tagged each cDNA molecule. The yield of each sample was at least 2.5 million CDR3-containing paired-end reads. TCRdb redid the calling of the 5' RACE reads with MiXCR, one entry per CDR3 protein. The sample consists of over a million distinct CDR3 sequences, 35% to 45% of them appearing once. Trimming removed 6 bases at V and 3 bases at J, with 16 bases between. The CDR3 runs 14 residues. CDR1 SGDLS and CDR2 YYNGEE come from the germline V gene. A few counts support this clonotype.

The sequence derives from a woman under 30 in good health. The sample taken for sequencing was blood. V is TRBV9 and J is TRBJ2-7; tentatively, D is TRBD2 (5 bases). CDR3 nucleotide sequence: TGTGCCAGCACCCCTCGTGACGGGATCTACGAGCAGTACTTC. Translated: CASTPRDGIYEQYF.